This T cell receptor (beta chain) is from a study of liver allograft versus peripheral blood T cells (dated by TCRdb to about 2020). As for the study more broadly: The study compared T cell receptor repertoires found within transplanted livers against repertoires in the peripheral blood of liver transplant recipients.

Here is what the overall study found, with its caveats: The T cell receptor repertoires within liver allografts were reported to be different from the T cell receptor repertoires detected in peripheral blood.

The CDR3 sequence holds 14 residues, the cysteine and phenylalanine included. Kept here is only the CDR3 DNA, which spans 42 bases and is read in frame from base 1. CDR1 MNHEY and CDR2 SVGAGI were looked up in the germline V gene. Trimmed from V: 7 bases; trimmed from J: 4 bases; junction bases lacking a gene match: 7. Sequencing relied on an Illumina MiSeq. Through fastp at Q25 and MiXCR, TCRdb rebuilt clones from the public reads, retaining in-frame beta chains. Each entry merges the rows of one CDR3 protein and shows their most common DNA and genes. The sample table lists 5,600 or so distinct CDR3 sequences, roughly 17% of them with a count of one. In total, the top ten clones hold about 54% of the sample. About this clonotype itself: Its antigen is currently not known. The input lacks base qualities; no much larger clone sits a single base away.

The TCR was taken from a human patient who had a liver transplant. It is possible that, after a transplant, some T cells come from the graft donor. The chain couples TRBV6-5 to TRBJ1-5, and TRBD1 aligns with 7 junction nucleotides. The CDR3 protein is CASKPGQRNQPQHF. In nucleotide form, the sequence is TGTGCCAGCAAACCGGGACAGAGGAATCAGCCCCAGCATTTT.